This TCR beta chain was identified in a study of response to subunit inactivated influenza vaccine. Trimming shortened V by 2 bases and J by 10 bases, and 9 bases separated the two germline ends. Looked up from germline, CDR1 is SGHTA and CDR2 is FQGTGA. There are 12 residues in the CDR3. Notes on the study in general: Authors suggested seasonal influenza vaccinations each recruit few new T cells.

TCRdb reprocessed the RT-PCR reads via MiXCR and lists one record per CDR3 protein. The sample records about 500,000 distinct CDR3 sequences, approximately 17% being singletons. As concerns this clonotype: The antigen is not known.

The source material was CD4+ T cells sorted from PBMCs, sampled less than 30 months after vaccination. This TCR derives from a man aged 50-75 years who received an inactivated influenza vaccine. This chain connects TRBV7-3 to TRBJ2-1, with no clear D. The CDR3 sequence: CASSLYPGEQFF. CDR3 in DNA: TGTGCCAGCAGCTTATACCCTGGGGAGCAGTTCTTC.